The TCR beta chain under discussion was sequenced for a study of blood T cells in healthy people across ages. Study-wide points: The fall in TCR beta diversity per million T cells was roughly linear with age. Donor CMV status was unknown, possibly confounding expanded clonotype changes.

The study isolated at least 7 million PBMCs from each sample. Details on this clonotype: Its antigen is currently unknown.

CDR1 SGHVS and CDR2 FQNEAQ come from the germline V gene. Trimming pared 3 bases from V and 0 bases from J, leaving 15 bases between. The CDR3 has 17 residues. Then a second PCR, running roughly 6 to 12 cycles, was carried out with a sample-barcoded 5' primer and a J-beta primer mix. With 12 random nucleotides, a template-switch adaptor tagged each individual cDNA molecule. Using its own MiXCR run on the 5' RACE reads, TCRdb lists one record per CDR3 protein. The repertoire has 790,000 or so distinct CDR3 sequences, approximately 53% of them found once; the top ten carry around 24%. Input material: blood. The gene calls are TRBV7-8 and TRBJ2-4, with D perhaps matching TRBD1 or TRBD2 (6 bases each). This clonotype was obtained from a man aged 35 to 55 in good health. The CDR3 coding sequence is TGTGCCAGCAGCTTGTTTGGGGGGCTACTAGCCAAAAACATTCAGTACTTC. It specifies CASSLFGGLLAKNIQYF.